A single sample is the source of the 16 T cell receptor beta chains below, sequenced in a study of shared clonotypes between healthy human individuals. Repertoires were generated with immunoSEQ multiplex PCR, while TCRdb's copy carries only in-frame clones and drops some. The sample contains approximately 1,000,000 clones, approximately 80% of which appear only once. The sequenced material came from memory CD4+ T cells from PBMCs. Sample subset: CD45RA-negative fraction. Source of these receptors: a man in his late teens or twenties in good health. Some clones in this sample may be carry-over from other donors' samples.

The V and J genes are TRBV6-6 and TRBJ2-5; D gene unclear. This CDR3 has 14 amino acids. The V gene's germline CDR1 is MNHNY and CDR2 SVGAGI (reference sequence). V gave up 2 bases and J gave up 2 bases, with 9 bases separating them. The CDR3 spells CASSYGSGQETQYF. The DNA of the CDR3 is TGTGCCAGCAGTTACGGGTCGGGTCAAGAGACCCAGTACTTC.

This clone was counted ten times or more. The chain uses TRBV11-2 and TRBJ1-1, with no clear D. V lost 2 bases and J lost 0, with 16 bases in between. CDR3 length equals 17 residues. CDR1 and CDR2 (germline): SGHAT, FQNNGV. The CDR3 region is CASSLSSVRGMNTEAFF. CDR3 DNA: TGTGCCAGCAGCTTAAGTTCGGTCCGGGGTATGAACACTGAAGCTTTCTTT.

The V gene is TRBV6-6, the J gene TRBJ2-7; possibly TRBD2 for D (5 bases). Germline V lookup: CDR1 MNHNY, CDR2 SVGAGI (reference sequence). Deletions cut 7 bases from V and 2 bases from J, with 15 bases between. The CDR3 length is 14 residues. The chain's CDR3 is CASNSGYGAYEQYF. The CDR3 region has the DNA TGTGCCAGCAACTCGGGATACGGTGCCTACGAGCAGTACTTC.

The chain joins TRBV11-2 to TRBJ2-7, with a tentative D call TRBD1 (6 bases). This CDR3 is built from 18 residues. Germline lookup yields CDR1 SGHAT and CDR2 FQNNGV. Trimming cost V 5 bases and J 1 base, with 24 bases left between them. The CDR3 is CASSPAGVVRGWSYEQYF. The CDR3 DNA reads as TGTGCCAGCAGCCCTGCAGGGGTCGTAAGGGGGTGGTCCTACGAGCAGTACTTC.

This chain connects TRBV7-9 to TRBJ2-5; 7 positions agree with TRBD1. Germline V gene sequence: CDR1 SEHNR, CDR2 FQNEAQ (reference sequence). The ends lost 0 bases at V and 5 bases at J; junction bases unmatched: 6. This CDR3 is built from 15 residues. CDR3 amino acids: CASSLATGLGETQYF. The CDR3, as DNA: TGTGCCAGCAGCTTAGCGACAGGGCTTGGGGAGACCCAGTACTTC.

V gene TRBV11-2 combines with J gene TRBJ1-2, with 7 bases fitting TRBD1. Germline loops: CDR1 SGHAT, CDR2 FQNNGV. V shed 0 bases, J shed 2 bases, and the junction held 3 bases outside the gene matches. There are 15 residues in the CDR3. The CDR3 region is CASSLEGGANYGYTF. Here the CDR3 DNA reads TGTGCCAGCAGCTTAGAAGGGGGCGCGAACTATGGCTACACCTTC.

The J gene is TRBJ2-2, the V gene TRBV18, with a possible D match to TRBD2 (5 bases). The V gene's germline CDR1 is KGHSH and CDR2 LQKENI. Trimming cost V 0 bases and J 2 bases, with 13 bases left between them. The CDR3 is 17 residues long. CDR3 coding DNA: TGTGCCAGCTCACCACCCCTGGGGAGCGCTAACACCGGGGAGCTGTTTTTT. This codes for CASSPPLGSANTGELFF.

The chain employs TRBV2 and TRBJ2-5; 12 bases line up with TRBD2. Germline lookup yields CDR1 SNHLY and CDR2 FYNNEI. CDR3 length equals 15 residues. Unmatched junction bases numbered 5, after V lost 4 bases and J lost 5 bases. The CDR3 DNA sequence: TGTGCCAGCAGTGTTCGACTAGCGGGAGTCGAGACCCAGTACTTC. Protein: CASSVRLAGVETQYF.

This clone has only one observation. J is TRBJ2-3 and V is TRBV29-1; D is undetermined. The CDR3 is 12 residues long. Germline V lookup: CDR1 SQVTM, CDR2 ANQGSEA. The ends were cut back, 3 bases at V and 8 bases at J, with 12 bases in the middle. CDR3 coding DNA: TGCAGCGTTGACTCATTGGCGACTACGCAGTATTTT. It translates to CSVDSLATTQYF.

V usage is TRBV6-1 and J usage is TRBJ2-5; tentatively, D is TRBD1 (6 bases). CDR1 and CDR2 (germline): MNHNS, SASEGT. The CDR3 is 13 amino acids. V lost 3 bases to trimming and J lost 3 bases, with 8 bases between them. The CDR3 loop is CASSDRDKETQYF. As DNA, the CDR3 is TGTGCCAGCAGTGACAGGGACAAAGAGACCCAGTACTTC.

On this clone: Other DNA sequences of this sample code for an identical CDR3. V and J are TRBV5-1 and TRBJ2-1; D gene unclear. V was clipped by 3 bases and J by 0 bases, with 7 bases between them. Looked up from germline, CDR1 is SGHRS and CDR2 is YFSETQ. The CDR3 extends over 14 amino acids. CDR3 in DNA: TGCGCCAGCAGCTCCCCAGGCTCCTACAATGAGCAGTTCTTC. Its protein product is CASSSPGSYNEQFF.

The chain uses TRBV11-2 and TRBJ2-7; 7 nucleotides line up with TRBD2. The CDR3 length is 15 residues. Germline CDR1 SGHAT, CDR2 FQNNGV. J lost 9 bases, V lost 5 bases, and 16 bases had no gene match. The CDR3 nucleotides read TGTGCCAGCAGCCTCGGGGAAGGGGCGGGAGTAAGGCAGTACTTC. The encoded protein is CASSLGEGAGVRQYF.

CDR3 in DNA: TGTGCCAGTTCCACCGCTGACTATGGCTACACCTTC. Its protein product is CASSTADYGYTF. This rearrangement joins TRBV2 to TRBJ1-2; no definite D call. V lost 9 bases and J lost 3, with 11 bases in between. The CDR3 length is 12 residues. Germline V lookup: CDR1 SNHLY, CDR2 FYNNEI.

Concerning this clone: A single base is all that separates this from a far larger clone, so a read error is likely. The J gene is TRBJ1-5, the V gene TRBV21-1; TRBD1 is taken as the D call from the table, unchecked against the DNA. TRBV21-1 is reported as a pseudogene. The CDR3 extends over 15 amino acids. The chain's CDR3 is CASRWTGDSNQPQHF. CDR3 coding DNA: TGTGCCAGCAGGTGGACAGGGGATAGCAATCAGCCCCAGCATTTT.

V is TRBV5-4 and J is TRBJ2-6; TRBD1 or TRBD2 may be the D gene (6 bases each). From germline, CDR1 is SGHNT and CDR2 YYREEE (reference sequence). The CDR3 is 16 amino acids. V gave up 3 bases and J gave up 2 bases, with 12 bases separating them. CDR3 amino acids: CASSSWGAPGANVLTF. The DNA of the CDR3 is TGTGCCAGCAGCTCCTGGGGGGCTCCTGGGGCCAACGTCCTGACTTTC. The complete variable domain, with remaining parts taken from reference TRBV5-4 and TRBJ2-6, reads ETGVTQSPTHLIKTRGQQVTLRCSSQSGHNTVSWYQQALGQGPQFIFQYYREEENGRGNFPPRFSGLQFPNYSSELNVNALELDDSALYLCASSSWGAPGANVLTFGAGSRLTVL.

V gene TRBV6-6 combines with J gene TRBJ1-1; D gene uncertain. V was pared by 4 bases and J by 1 base, with 13 bases between. This CDR3 contains 15 residues. The germline CDR1 and CDR2 sequences are MNHNY and SVGAGI (reference sequence). In nucleotides, the CDR3 is TGTGCCAGCAGTTCCCCTAAATCCGGGAACACTGAAGCTTTCTTT. It codes for CASSSPKSGNTEAFF.